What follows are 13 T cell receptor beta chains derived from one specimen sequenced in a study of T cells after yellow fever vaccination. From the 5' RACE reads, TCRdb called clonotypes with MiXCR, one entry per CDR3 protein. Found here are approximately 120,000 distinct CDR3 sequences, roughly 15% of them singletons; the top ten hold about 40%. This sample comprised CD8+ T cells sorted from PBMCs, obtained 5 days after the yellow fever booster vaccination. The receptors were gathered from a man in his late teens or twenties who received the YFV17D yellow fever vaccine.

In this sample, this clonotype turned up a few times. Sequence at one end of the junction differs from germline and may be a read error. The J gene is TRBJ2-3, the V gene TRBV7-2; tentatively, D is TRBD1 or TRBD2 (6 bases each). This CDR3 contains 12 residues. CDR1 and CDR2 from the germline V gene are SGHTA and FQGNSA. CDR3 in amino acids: CASSLVGGSIDF. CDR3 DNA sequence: TGTGCCAGCAGCTTAGTAGGGGGGTCCATAGATTTT. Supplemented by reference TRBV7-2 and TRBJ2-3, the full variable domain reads GAGVSQSPSNKVTEKGKDVELRCDPISGHTALYWYRQSLGQGLEFLIYFQGNSAPDKSGLPSDRFSAERTGGSVSTLTIQRTQQEDSAVYLCASSLVGGSIDFGPGTRLTVL.

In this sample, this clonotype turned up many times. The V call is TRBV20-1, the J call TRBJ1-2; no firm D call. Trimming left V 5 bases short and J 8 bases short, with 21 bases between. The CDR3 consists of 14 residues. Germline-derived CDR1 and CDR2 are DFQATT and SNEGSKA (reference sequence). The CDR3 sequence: CSARETGSLEGYTF. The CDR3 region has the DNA TGCAGTGCTCGCGAGACTGGGAGTCTAGAGGGCTACACCTTC.

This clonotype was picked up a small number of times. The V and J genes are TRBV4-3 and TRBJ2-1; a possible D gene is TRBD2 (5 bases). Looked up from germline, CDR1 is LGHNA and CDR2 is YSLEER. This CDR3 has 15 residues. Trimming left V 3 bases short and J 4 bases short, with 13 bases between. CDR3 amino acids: CASSQGSGTYNEQFF. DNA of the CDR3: TGCGCCAGCAGCCAGGGGAGCGGCACGTACAATGAGCAGTTCTTC.

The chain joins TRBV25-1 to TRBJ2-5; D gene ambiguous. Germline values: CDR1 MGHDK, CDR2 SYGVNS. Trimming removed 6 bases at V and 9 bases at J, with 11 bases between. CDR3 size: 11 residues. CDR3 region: CASSGQVAQYF. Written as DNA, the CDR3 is TGTGCCAGCAGCGGTCAGGTGGCCCAGTACTTC.

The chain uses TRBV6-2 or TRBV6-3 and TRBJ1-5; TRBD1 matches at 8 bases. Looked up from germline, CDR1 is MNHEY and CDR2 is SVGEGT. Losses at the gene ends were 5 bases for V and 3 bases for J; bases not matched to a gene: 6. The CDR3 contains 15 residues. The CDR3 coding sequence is TGTGCCAGCAGTCGTGGACAGGGACTCAATCAGCCCCAGCATTTT. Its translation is CASSRGQGLNQPQHF.

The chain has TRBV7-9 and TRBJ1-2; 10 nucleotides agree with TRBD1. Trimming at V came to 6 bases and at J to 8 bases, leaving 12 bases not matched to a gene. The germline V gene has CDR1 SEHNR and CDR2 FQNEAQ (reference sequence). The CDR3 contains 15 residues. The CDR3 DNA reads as TGTGCCAGCAGGCATGACAGGGGGCCCTCTAGGGGCTACACCTTC. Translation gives CASRHDRGPSRGYTF.

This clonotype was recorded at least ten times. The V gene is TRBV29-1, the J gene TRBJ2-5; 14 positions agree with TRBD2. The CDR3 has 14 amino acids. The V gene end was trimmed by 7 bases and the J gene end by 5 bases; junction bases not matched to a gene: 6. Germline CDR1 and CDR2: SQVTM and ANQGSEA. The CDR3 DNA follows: TGCAGCGCCCGACTAGCGGGGGGGCGGGAGACCCAGTACTTC. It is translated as CSARLAGGRETQYF.

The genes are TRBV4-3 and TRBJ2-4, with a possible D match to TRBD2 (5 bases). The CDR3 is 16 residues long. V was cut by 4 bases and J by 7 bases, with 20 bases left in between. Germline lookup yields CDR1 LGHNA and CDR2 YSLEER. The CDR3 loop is CASSPPGEPAPNIQYF. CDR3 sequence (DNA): TGCGCCAGCAGCCCCCCCGGGGAGCCCGCACCGAACATTCAGTACTTC.

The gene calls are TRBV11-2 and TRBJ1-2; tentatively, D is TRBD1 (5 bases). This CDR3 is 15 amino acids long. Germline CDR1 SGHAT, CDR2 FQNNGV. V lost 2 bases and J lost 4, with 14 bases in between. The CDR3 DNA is TGTGCCAGCAGCTTACAGGGCTCTGGGGGCTATGGCTACACCTTC. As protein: CASSLQGSGGYGYTF.

CDR3 amino acids: CAISDGGGRSYNEQFF. The CDR3 DNA follows: TGTGCCATCAGTGACGGCGGGGGGCGATCCTACAATGAGCAGTTCTTC. This chain uses TRBV10-3 with TRBJ2-1; 8 bases fit TRBD2. The CDR3 consists of 16 residues. Germline V gives CDR1 ENHRY, CDR2 SYGVKD. V lost 3 bases and J lost 1; bases outside the gene matches: 5.

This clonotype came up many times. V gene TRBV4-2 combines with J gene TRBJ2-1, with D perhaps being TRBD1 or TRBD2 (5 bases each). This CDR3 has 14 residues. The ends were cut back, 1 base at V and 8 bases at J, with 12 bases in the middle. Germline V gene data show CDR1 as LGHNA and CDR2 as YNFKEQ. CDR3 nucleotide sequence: TGTGCCAGCAGCCAAGGAGGGGACGGCGATGAGCAGTTCTTC. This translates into CASSQGGDGDEQFF.

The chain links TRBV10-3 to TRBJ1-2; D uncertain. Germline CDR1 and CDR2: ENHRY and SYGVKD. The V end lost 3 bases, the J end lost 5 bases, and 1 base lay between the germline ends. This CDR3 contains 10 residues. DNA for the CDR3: TGTGCCATCAGTGATTATGGCTACACCTTC. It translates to CAISDYGYTF.

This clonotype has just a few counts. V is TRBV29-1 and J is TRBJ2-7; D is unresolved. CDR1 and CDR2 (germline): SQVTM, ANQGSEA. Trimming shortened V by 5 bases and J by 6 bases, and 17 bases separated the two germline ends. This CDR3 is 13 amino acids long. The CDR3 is CSVSYPYLSEQYF. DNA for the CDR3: TGCAGCGTTAGTTACCCATACCTGTCCGAGCAGTACTTC.